These 13 T cell receptor beta chains originate from one sample sequenced in a study of cytomegalovirus exposure and HLA in healthy donors. PCR used 60 Vbeta primers and 13 Jbeta primers. TCRdb's copy holds only in-frame clones and misses some; the assay was immunoSEQ multiplex PCR. The sample consists of about 130,000 clones, over 70% of them appearing once. Material: PBMCs. These TCRs come from a woman aged 55-69 years in good health and CMV-seropositive.

V usage is TRBV10-3 and J usage is TRBJ1-5; tentatively, D is TRBD1 (5 bases). CDR1 and CDR2 (germline): ENHRY, SYGVKD. This CDR3 comprises 14 residues. Trimming cost V 4 bases and J 0 bases, with 7 bases left between them. The CDR3 loop reads CAISGTNSNQPQHF. CDR3 bases: TGTGCCATCAGTGGGACAAATAGCAATCAGCCCCAGCATTTT.

This rearrangement joins TRBV19 to TRBJ2-7, with 13 bases matching TRBD2. The ends lost 6 bases at V and 1 base at J; junction bases unmatched: 3. Germline loops: CDR1 LNHDA, CDR2 SQIVND (reference sequence). This CDR3 region has 15 residues. CDR3 DNA: TGTGCCAGTAGGAGGGGACTAGCGGGGTCCTACGAGCAGTACTTC. This sequence encodes CASRRGLAGSYEQYF.

The J gene is TRBJ1-1, the V gene TRBV2; D is perhaps TRBD1 (5 bases). The CDR3 contains 12 residues. Germline V lookup: CDR1 SNHLY, CDR2 FYNNEI. V was cut by 6 bases and J by 10 bases, with 15 bases left in between. The CDR3, as DNA: TGTGCCAGCAGCCTGGGACTTTACGGAGCTTTCTTT. Its translation is CASSLGLYGAFF.

The CDR3 sequence is CASSATERETQYF. CDR3 nucleotides: TGTGCCAGCTCAGCGACGGAGCGGGAGACCCAGTACTTC. The chain combines TRBV18 with TRBJ2-5; D perhaps matches TRBD2 (5 bases). The V end was cut by 5 bases, the J end by 5 bases, with 12 bases between. Germline CDR1 KGHSH, CDR2 LQKENI. The CDR3 spans 13 residues.

The chain combines TRBV29-1 with TRBJ2-2; 11 nucleotides match TRBD1. The CDR3 is 15 amino acids. J was trimmed by 8 bases and V by 5 bases; bases with no gene match: 10. Germline values: CDR1 SQVTM, CDR2 ANQGSEA. As DNA, the CDR3 is TGCAGCGTTAAATTCGGACAGGGGGCAAAGGGGGAGCTGTTTTTT. Its translation is CSVKFGQGAKGELFF.

The J gene is TRBJ2-3, the V gene TRBV18; weak D call: TRBD1 (5 bases). CDR1 and CDR2 (germline): KGHSH, LQKENI. Trimming took 0 bases from V and 1 from J, leaving 8 bases between them. The CDR3 is made up of 15 amino acids. CDR3 bases: TGTGCCAGCTCACCACCCCAACAGGGCACAGATACGCAGTATTTT. Its protein product is CASSPPQQGTDTQYF.

The rearrangement links TRBV18 to TRBJ1-1; TRBD1 matches 9 bases. J was trimmed by 10 bases and V by 5 bases; bases with no gene match: 8. Germline V lookup: CDR1 KGHSH, CDR2 LQKENI. This CDR3 has 13 residues. The CDR3 here is CASSGDRELTAFF. The CDR3 nucleotides are TGTGCCAGCTCAGGGGACAGGGAGTTAACAGCTTTCTTT.

The chain recombines TRBV9 with TRBJ2-1, with D perhaps TRBD1 (6 bases). V was pared by 0 bases and J by 7 bases, with 11 bases between. The germline gives CDR1 SGDLS, CDR2 YYNGEE. The CDR3 runs 14 residues. In DNA form, the CDR3 reads TGTGCCAGCAGCGTAGAGTATACAGGGAATGAGCAGTTCTTC. Translation gives CASSVEYTGNEQFF. Full variable domain (outside the CDR3, taken from reference TRBV9 and TRBJ2-1): DSGVTQTPKHLITATGQRVTLRCSPRSGDLSVYWYQQSLDQGLQFLIQYYNGEERAKGNILERFSAQQFPDLHSELNLSSLELGDSALYFCASSVEYTGNEQFFGPGTRLTVL.

The chain is built from TRBV5-4 and TRBJ1-4; possible D gene TRBD1, 5 bases. Deletions cut 4 bases from V and 4 bases from J, with 14 bases between. CDR1 is SGHNT, CDR2 YYREEE, per germline (reference sequence). CDR3 length equals 15 residues. CDR3: CASSRGWGGNEKLFF. In DNA, the CDR3 is TGTGCCAGCAGCAGGGGCTGGGGAGGTAATGAAAAACTGTTTTTT.

The rearrangement joins TRBV19 to TRBJ1-6; D is uncertain. The CDR3 loop spans 17 amino acids. V dropped 0 bases and J dropped 6 bases, with 15 bases sitting between them. The V gene's germline CDR1 is LNHDA and CDR2 SQIVND (reference sequence). DNA for the CDR3: TGTGCCAGTAGTATAGATCGGAGACCGACGTCTAATTCACCCCTCCACTTT. The encoded protein is CASSIDRRPTSNSPLHF.

In the case of this clone: A junction end diverges from the germline sequence, so it may reflect a read error. The chain has TRBV9 and TRBJ1-2; possible D gene TRBD1, 6 bases. Germline V lookup: CDR1 SGDLS, CDR2 YYNGEE. CDR3 length: 18 residues. CDR3 DNA: TGTGCCAGCACCGTAGGGGGTTGGGGGTTAGGGAGGAGAGATGGCTACACCTTC. Translation: CASTVGGWGLGRRDGYTF. Full variable domain (missing parts from reference TRBV9 and TRBJ1-2): DSGVTQTPKHLITATGQRVTLRCSPRSGDLSVYWYQQSLDQGLQFLIQYYNGEERAKGNILERFSAQQFPDLHSELNLSSLELGDSALYFCASTVGGWGLGRRDGYTFGSGTRLTVV.

The chain is built from TRBV7-3 and TRBJ1-5; 7 bases are shared with TRBD1. The J segment lost 6 bases and the V segment lost 6 bases, leaving 14 bases of the junction unmatched. The CDR3 extends over 16 amino acids. CDR1 is SGHTA and CDR2 is FQGTGA in the germline V gene. Written as DNA, the CDR3 is TGTGCCAGCAGTCTCAAGCAGGGGGGCGCGGGTCAGCCCCAGCATTTT. Translation gives CASSLKQGGAGQPQHF.

This rearrangement joins TRBV7-9 to TRBJ1-2, with D hard to call. This CDR3 region has 14 residues. Germline V gives CDR1 SEHNR, CDR2 FQNEAQ (reference sequence). V lost 3 bases to trimming and J lost 5 bases, with 13 bases between them. The CDR3 is CASSFQEISYGYTF. The CDR3 bases are TGTGCCAGCAGCTTTCAGGAAATTTCTTATGGCTACACCTTC.